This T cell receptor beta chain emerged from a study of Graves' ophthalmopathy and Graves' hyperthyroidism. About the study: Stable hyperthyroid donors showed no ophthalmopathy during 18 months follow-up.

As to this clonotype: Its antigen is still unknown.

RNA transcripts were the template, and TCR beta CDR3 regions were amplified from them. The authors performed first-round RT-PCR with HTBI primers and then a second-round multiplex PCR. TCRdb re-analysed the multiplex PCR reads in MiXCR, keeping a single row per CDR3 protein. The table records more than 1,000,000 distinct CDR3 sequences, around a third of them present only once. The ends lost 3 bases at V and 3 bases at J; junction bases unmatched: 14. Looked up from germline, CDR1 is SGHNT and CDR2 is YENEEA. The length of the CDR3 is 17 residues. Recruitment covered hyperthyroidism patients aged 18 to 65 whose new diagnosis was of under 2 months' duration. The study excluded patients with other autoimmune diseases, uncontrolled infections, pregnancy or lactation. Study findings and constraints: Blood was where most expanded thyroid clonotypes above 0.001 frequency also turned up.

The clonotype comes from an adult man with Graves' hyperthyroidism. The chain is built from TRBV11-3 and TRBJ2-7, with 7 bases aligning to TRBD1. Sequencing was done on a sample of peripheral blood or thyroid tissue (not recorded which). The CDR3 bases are TGTGCCAGCAGCTTTTGGGGGCCGGGGACAGAGCACTACGAGCAGTACTTC. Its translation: CASSFWGPGTEHYEQYF.